The 29 T cell receptor beta chains below all came from one sample that was sequenced in a study of multiple sclerosis patients with progressive multifocal leukoencephalopathy. Profiled with immunoSEQ multiplex PCR; TCRdb holds only in-frame clones, not every one. Of under 30,000 clones listed, approximately 90% are singletons. Noted time point: around eleven months of natalizumab therapy. The starting material was PBMCs, obtained from a patient treated with natalizumab. The receptors were sampled from a young man with multiple sclerosis.

This clone was seen a single time. V usage is TRBV12-5 and J usage is TRBJ2-1; the match to TRBD2 covers 7 bases. Trimming cost V 3 bases and J 6 bases; bases outside gene matches: 14. CDR1 is LGHNT and CDR2 is FRNRAP in the germline V gene. The CDR3 contains 17 residues. The DNA for the CDR3 is TGTGCTAGTGGTTTCACCCTGACTAGCAGCCGTCCCAATGAGCAGTTCTTC. Translating it yields CASGFTLTSSRPNEQFF.

The chain links TRBV6-1 to TRBJ2-7, with D perhaps being TRBD1 or TRBD2 (5 bases each). V was clipped by 10 bases and J by 0 bases, with 13 bases between them. Germline V gene lookup returns CDR1 MNHNS and CDR2 SASEGT. The CDR3 is 13 amino acids. CDR3 amino acids: CAIPGANSYEQYF. The CDR3 DNA sequence: TGTGCCATCCCCGGGGCCAACTCCTACGAGCAGTACTTC.

This clone was counted a single time. The chain recombines TRBV5-6 with TRBJ2-3; D possibly uses TRBD1 or TRBD2 (5 bases each). The germline gives CDR1 SGHDT, CDR2 YYEEEE. The CDR3 consists of 14 residues. V lost 5 bases to trimming and J lost 3 bases, with 13 bases between them. The DNA of the CDR3 is TGTGCCAGCAGGCGGCGTGGGGGAACAGATACGCAGTATTTT. Residues: CASRRRGGTDTQYF.

The CDR3 DNA sequence: TGTGCCAGCAGCACCTCAACTAGCGGTCGGGGCTCCGGGGAGCTGTTTTTT. The encoded protein is CASSTSTSGRGSGELFF. J is TRBJ2-2 and V is TRBV5-4, with TRBD2 identical over 8 bases. With 4 bases clipped from V and 6 bases from J, the junction kept 14 bases outside the gene matches. The CDR3 has 17 residues. Germline CDR1 is SGHNT and CDR2 is YYREEE (reference sequence).

This clone was recorded once. The chain employs TRBV7-9 and TRBJ2-3, with 9 bases aligning to TRBD2. This CDR3 has 16 amino acids. V lost 1 base, J lost 2 bases, and 4 bases stayed unmatched. Looked up from germline, CDR1 is SEHNR and CDR2 is FQNEAQ (reference sequence). The CDR3 region has the DNA TGTGCCAGCAGCTTAGGGACTAGCGTCTACACAGATACGCAGTATTTT. Its translation is CASSLGTSVYTDTQYF.

The V and J genes are TRBV30 and TRBJ2-3, with no clear D. Germline V lookup: CDR1 GTSNPN, CDR2 SVGIG (reference sequence). This CDR3 is 13 amino acids long. Trimming stripped 0 bases from V and 5 bases from J, with 9 bases between. CDR3 amino acids: CAWSVRLRDTQYF. The DNA of the CDR3 is TGTGCCTGGAGTGTACGACTCAGAGATACGCAGTATTTT.

The rearrangement joins TRBV2 to TRBJ2-7, with D perhaps TRBD2 (7 bases). Germline values: CDR1 SNHLY, CDR2 FYNNEI. The CDR3 covers 15 residues. The V gene lost 8 bases and the J gene lost 3 bases, with 20 bases spanning the gap. The CDR3 reads CASLPGERDIYEQYF. The CDR3, as DNA: TGTGCCAGCCTCCCCGGGGAGCGGGACATCTACGAGCAGTACTTC.

The chain couples TRBV19 to TRBJ2-3; 7 positions agree with TRBD2. Looked up from germline, CDR1 is LNHDA and CDR2 is SQIVND (reference sequence). V was pared by 5 bases and J by 2 bases, with 7 bases of the junction left unmatched. This CDR3 region has 15 residues. The CDR3, as DNA: TGTGCCAGTAGTCCGTCTAGCGGCATCACAGATACGCAGTATTTT. This translates into CASSPSSGITDTQYF.

The chain has TRBV7-6 and TRBJ2-5; 16 bases align to TRBD2. The DNA end is more similar to TRBJ2-7, so the J call may be wrong. The CDR3 contains 15 residues. Germline CDR1 is SGHVS and CDR2 is FNYEAQ. The CDR3 DNA sequence: TGTGCCAGCAGCCCCGGGACTAGCGGGAGGGACGAGCAGTACTTC. It specifies CASSPGTSGRDEQYF.

This clone was observed a single time. This rearrangement joins TRBV27 to TRBJ1-1; no clear D. This CDR3 has 14 amino acids. Deletions cut 3 bases from V and 4 bases from J, with 12 bases between. From germline, CDR1 is MNHEY and CDR2 SMNVEV (reference sequence). The CDR3 nucleotides are TGTGCCAGCAGTTTTAGGATACCAGGCACTGAAGCTTTCTTT. Protein: CASSFRIPGTEAFF.

V usage is TRBV23-1 and J usage is TRBJ2-2; D possibly corresponds to TRBD1 (6 bases). TRBV23-1 is an open reading frame, and its role is uncertain. The CDR3 sequence is 15 residues long. V dropped 3 bases and J dropped 1 base, with 9 bases sitting between them. In DNA form, the CDR3 reads TGCGCCAGCAGTCAGGGACAACTGAACACCGGGGAGCTGTTTTTT. Translation: CASSQGQLNTGELFF.

The CDR3 nucleotides are TGCGCCAGCAGCCGGACTAGCGGAAGCACAGATACGCAGTATTTT. Protein product: CASSRTSGSTDTQYF. This rearrangement joins TRBV4-1 to TRBJ2-3, with 10 bases aligning to TRBD2. The V and J ends lost 4 bases and 0 bases, in that order; junction bases with no gene match: 1. The CDR3 spans 15 residues. The germline V gene encodes CDR1 MGHRA and CDR2 YSYEKL.

V gene TRBV29-1 combines with J gene TRBJ1-1; D is possibly TRBD1 (6 bases). This CDR3 has 13 amino acids. Trimming removed 3 bases at V and 0 bases at J, with 8 bases between. The germline gives CDR1 SQVTM, CDR2 ANQGSEA. The CDR3 bases are TGCAGCGTTGATGGGGGCATGAACACTGAAGCTTTCTTT. It specifies CSVDGGMNTEAFF.

This clone came up once. This rearrangement joins TRBV5-1 to TRBJ1-2, with 8 bases fitting TRBD1. V lost 4 bases and J lost 2; bases outside the gene matches: 10. Per the germline V gene, CDR1 is SGHRS and CDR2 is YFSETQ. The CDR3 is 16 amino acids. The CDR3 is CASSREQGASNYGYTF. Written as DNA, the CDR3 is TGCGCCAGCAGCCGGGAGCAGGGGGCTTCGAACTATGGCTACACCTTC.

The chain uses TRBV4-3 and TRBJ2-5; D is undetermined. The J call may be wrong; the DNA end is better matched by TRBJ2-7. Germline assignment: CDR1 LGHNA and CDR2 YSLEER. The CDR3 has 13 residues. DNA of the CDR3: TGCGCCAGCAGCCAAGTCCGAGGATACGAGCAGTACTTC. Translated, it gives CASSQVRGYEQYF.

V gene TRBV10-3 combines with J gene TRBJ2-1, with 11 bases that match TRBD2. Germline V lookup: CDR1 ENHRY, CDR2 SYGVKD. This CDR3 has 15 amino acids. Unmatched junction bases numbered 2, after V lost 6 bases and J lost 1 base. CDR3 nucleotide sequence: TGTGCCATCAGATTAGCGGGAGGGTCCTACAATGAGCAGTTCTTC. Translated, it gives CAIRLAGGSYNEQFF.

The chain employs TRBV6-5 and TRBJ1-1; 7 nucleotides agree with TRBD1. Looked up from germline, CDR1 is MNHEY and CDR2 is SVGAGI. The CDR3 extends over 15 amino acids. V shed 4 bases and J 1 base; nucleotides not matched to a gene: 6. Here the CDR3 reads CASSSGQRRNTEAFF. DNA for the CDR3: TGTGCCAGCAGTTCGGGACAGAGGAGGAACACTGAAGCTTTCTTT.

V and J are TRBV7-9 and TRBJ2-7; possibly TRBD2 for D (5 bases). This CDR3 contains 14 residues. Germline V gene sequence: CDR1 SEHNR, CDR2 FQNEAQ (reference sequence). V was clipped by 6 bases and J by 3 bases, with 15 bases between them. The CDR3 sequence: CASSQDWGNYEQYF. CDR3 bases: TGTGCCAGCAGTCAGGACTGGGGAAACTACGAGCAGTACTTC.

This chain joins TRBV5-4 and TRBJ2-7, with 9 bases identical to TRBD2. Per germline, CDR1 SGHNT and CDR2 YYREEE (reference sequence). Losses at the gene ends were 0 bases for V and 6 bases for J; bases not matched to a gene: 7. The CDR3 extends over 15 amino acids. Here the CDR3 reads CASSLGGGRASEQYF. The CDR3 region has the DNA TGTGCCAGCAGCTTGGGAGGCGGGAGGGCGAGCGAGCAGTACTTC.

The chain couples TRBV15 to TRBJ2-3; 8 bases are a match to TRBD2. The CDR3 covers 16 residues. Germline values: CDR1 LNHNV, CDR2 YYDKDF (reference sequence). V was clipped by 0 bases and J by 0 bases; unmatched bases: 2. This CDR3 reads CATSRDRGGSTDTQYF. CDR3 sequence (DNA): TGTGCCACCAGCAGAGACCGGGGGGGAAGCACAGATACGCAGTATTTT. The variable domain in full, completed from reference TRBV15 and TRBJ2-3, reads DAMVIQNPRYQVTQFGKPVTLSCSQTLNHNVMYWYQQKSSQAPKLLFHYYDKDFNNEADTPDNFQSRRPNTSFCFLDIRSPGLGDTAMYLCATSRDRGGSTDTQYFGPGTRLTVL.

This rearrangement joins TRBV2 to TRBJ1-2, with unresolved D. The CDR3 runs to 13 residues. Trimming cost V 8 bases and J 5 bases, with 15 bases left between them. The germline gives CDR1 SNHLY, CDR2 FYNNEI. CDR3 in DNA: TGTGCCAGCCAAGTGGTGGCAGATTATGGCTACACCTTC. As protein: CASQVVADYGYTF.

This clone was seen once. The chain carries TRBV18 and TRBJ1-5; TRBD1 aligns across 10 bases. The length of the CDR3 is 15 residues. Germline lookup yields CDR1 KGHSH and CDR2 LQKENI. V lost 6 bases to trimming and J lost 6 bases; unmatched junction nucleotides: 8. This chain's CDR3 is CASSLGTGDFQPQHF. As DNA, the CDR3 is TGTGCCAGCTCCCTTGGGACAGGGGATTTTCAGCCCCAGCATTTT.

This chain joins TRBV28 and TRBJ2-6; 9 bases are a match to TRBD1. Trimming took 2 bases from V and 4 from J; bases not matched to a gene: 6. This CDR3 has 17 residues. CDR1 is MDHEN, CDR2 SYDVKM, per germline. Here the CDR3 DNA reads TGTGCCAGCAGTTTACGGACAGGGGTTCCCGGGGCCAACGTCCTGACTTTC. Translating it yields CASSLRTGVPGANVLTF. Supplemented by reference TRBV28 and TRBJ2-6, the full variable domain reads DVKVTQSSRYLVKRTGEKVFLECVQDMDHENMFWYRQDPGLGLRLIYFSYDVKMKEKGDIPEGYSVSREKKERFSLILESASTNQTSMYLCASSLRTGVPGANVLTFGAGSRLTVL.

The V gene is TRBV2, the J gene TRBJ1-4; D is unclear. The ends were cut back, 2 bases at V and 0 bases at J, with 10 bases in the middle. The CDR3 totals 16 residues. CDR1 and CDR2 (germline): SNHLY, FYNNEI. CDR3 nucleotides: TGTGCCAGCAGTGAAAGGGCCGCTACAACTAATGAAAAACTGTTTTTT. This encodes CASSERAATTNEKLFF.

The V gene is TRBV6-5, the J gene TRBJ1-2; no clear D gene. This CDR3 contains 16 residues. V was clipped by 0 bases and J by 9 bases, with 20 bases between them. Germline V lookup: CDR1 MNHEY, CDR2 SVGAGI. This chain's CDR3 is CASSYSIGSGLRSYTF. CDR3 DNA: TGTGCCAGCAGTTACTCGATTGGATCAGGCCTAAGAAGCTACACCTTC.

CDR3: CASSQGLGGGIQYF. CDR3 nucleotides: TGTGCCAGCAGCCAAGGCCTAGGGGGAGGTATCCAGTACTTC. The chain recombines TRBV4-2 with TRBJ2-5; D is possibly TRBD1 or TRBD2 (6 bases each). CDR3 size: 14 residues. The V and J ends lost 1 base and 10 bases respectively, with 16 bases between them. Germline CDR1 reads LGHNA; CDR2 reads YNFKEQ.

The chain uses TRBV7-2 and TRBJ1-2; D is undetermined. Trimming stripped 10 bases from V and 5 bases from J, with 17 bases between. There are 13 residues in the CDR3. Per the germline V gene, CDR1 is SGHTA and CDR2 is FQGNSA. The CDR3 DNA reads TGTGCCACTCCGGCGGCTCGAAGTTATGGCTACACCTTC. It specifies CATPAARSYGYTF. Filled out from reference TRBV7-2 and TRBJ1-2, the complete variable domain reads GAGVSQSPSNKVTEKGKDVELRCDPISGHTALYWYRQSLGQGLEFLIYFQGNSAPDKSGLPSDRFSAERTGGSVSTLTIQRTQQEDSAVYLCATPAARSYGYTFGSGTRLTVV.

The chain's CDR3 is CASSPLGLATDTQYF. CDR3 coding DNA: TGCGCCAGCAGCCCCCTAGGACTTGCCACAGATACGCAGTATTTT. This chain uses TRBV5-1 with TRBJ2-3; D might be TRBD2 (5 bases). Germline CDR1 reads SGHRS; CDR2 reads YFSETQ. Trimming took off 4 bases at V and 2 bases at J, with 14 bases between the two ends. The CDR3 runs 15 residues.

The rearrangement links TRBV7-9 to TRBJ1-2, with 9 bases fitting TRBD1. The CDR3 length is 13 residues. Germline V gives CDR1 SEHNR, CDR2 FQNEAQ (reference sequence). Trimming at V came to 5 bases and at J to 6 bases, leaving 4 bases not matched to a gene. CDR3 sequence: CASSPGQGDGYTF. For the CDR3, the DNA is TGTGCCAGCAGCCCGGGACAGGGAGATGGCTACACCTTC.